This is a list of T cell receptor beta chains from one sample in a study of T cell clonotyping in hematopoietic cell transplantation. Sequencing used immunoSEQ multiplex PCR; TCRdb keeps in-frame clones, though not all of them. The profile shows fewer than 2,000 clones, approximately 93% of them singletons. Sequencing used peripheral blood mononuclear cells, obtained before stem cell transplant. The receptors derive from a woman aged 50 to 65 with acute myeloid leukemia. Some clones in this sample may be carry-over from other donors' samples. Each CDR3 is given without its conserved first and last residue. Each record gives: V gene, clone size, CDR3 protein. Only some rows state a clone size, as once, few, many or a class for expanded clones.

TRBV9,-,ASSGAGVKETQY
TRBV30,once,AWSLGLGTGELF
TRBV7-9,-,ASSPLGGNTEAF
TRBV5-6,-,ASSLGTVWLVGYT
TRBV29-1,-,SVVRAGGAEAF
TRBV11-3,-,ASSLDPRTSGYADTQY
TRBV6-1,-,ASSPGYHQPQH
TRBV6-6,-,ASSFLAGEYEQY
TRBV2,-,ASNPDSSNTGELF
TRBV27,-,ASSPDLAKNIQY
TRBV27,-,ASSLQYRQGGSPLH
TRBV5-1,-,ATKEGDNYGYT
TRBV4-3,few,ASSLRPTSAGNFHEQY
TRBV19,-,ASSPTPGKGAFNEKLF
TRBV7-7,-,ASSLTGGYEQY
TRBV18,-,ASSPGVGQPQH
TRBV2,-,ASRDTGSGEKLF
TRBV5-5,-,ASSFSSDANYGYT
TRBV7-7,-,ASSVIGVPQSRANVLT
TRBV15,-,ATSKPGLAGGAGELF
TRBV5-1,-,ASSLGARANTEAF
TRBV4-3,-,ASSQVGWTNEKLF
TRBV7-6,once,ASSVGLPNTGELF
TRBV6-5,-,ASHSNRLANYGYT
TRBV2,-,ASTRGDSQY
TRBV4-3,-,ASSQVPDRDGYT
TRBV27,-,ASSLNRGGAFGHYGYT
TRBV13,-,ASSPGPINQPQH
TRBV27,-,ASSFSGQGSSYNSPLH
TRBV10-2,-,ASSPDANYGYT
TRBV2,once,ASSETGVNTEAF
TRBV30,-,AWSLGIQNTEAF
TRBV6-5,-,ASSSPVTGIAF
TRBV11-2,-,ASSLVGTSAYEQY
TRBV7-9,-,ASSPRQGAGGTEAF
TRBV15,-,ATSPENSPLH
TRBV4-3,once,ASSQEYTAFWYGYT
TRBV4-2,-,ASSQGTGGNYEQY
TRBV5-1,-,ASSGSSDRATGELF
TRBV19,-,ASRGLEEKLF
TRBV9,-,ASQGFSGNTIY
TRBV5-1,-,ASSLDSNTEAF
TRBV2,-,ASSERGTSSYNEQF
TRBV6-5,-,ASRRQNSPLH
TRBV9,once,ASSVDPGLTDTQY
TRBV25-1,-,ASSDISTDTQY
TRBV29-1,-,SVTLAGEGTDTQY
TRBV12-2,-,ASRLVLIRQGYEQY
TRBV11-3,-,ASSPRAHMNTEAF
TRBV18,once,ASSPTHSGGEGYT
TRBV6-1,-,ASTLGASGANVLT
TRBV5-6,-,ASSLLGGAVGQETQY
TRBV7-9,once,ASSKEQGSEQY
TRBV12-5,-,ASQQGTYNEQF
TRBV4-3,-,ASSQENLDEQY
TRBV5-1,-,ASSLGRGQETQY
TRBV29-1,-,SVREPNQPQH
TRBV4-3,-,ASSQGIQGYEQY